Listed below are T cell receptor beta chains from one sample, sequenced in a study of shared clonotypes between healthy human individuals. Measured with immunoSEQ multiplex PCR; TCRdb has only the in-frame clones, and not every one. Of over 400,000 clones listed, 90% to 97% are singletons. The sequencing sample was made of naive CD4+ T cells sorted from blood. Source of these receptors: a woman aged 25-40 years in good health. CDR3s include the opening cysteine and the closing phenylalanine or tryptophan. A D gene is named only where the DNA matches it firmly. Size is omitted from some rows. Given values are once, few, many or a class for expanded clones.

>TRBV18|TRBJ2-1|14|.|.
CASSPPSLSNEQFF
TGTGCCAGCTCACCACCGAGCTTATCCAATGAGCAGTTCTTC
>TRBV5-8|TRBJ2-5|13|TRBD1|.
CASSLDRGAKQYF
TGTGCCAGCAGCTTGGACAGGGGAGCAAAGCAGTACTTC
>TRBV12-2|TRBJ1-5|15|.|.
CASRPRQGLNQPQHF
TGTGCAAGTCGCCCTAGACAGGGACTTAATCAGCCCCAGCATTTT
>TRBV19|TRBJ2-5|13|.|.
CASSIQKEETQYF
TGTGCCAGTAGTATACAGAAGGAAGAGACCCAGTACTTC
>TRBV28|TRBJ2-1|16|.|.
CASKRGRDSSYNEQFF
TGTGCCAGCAAAAGGGGCAGGGATTCCTCCTACAATGAGCAGTTCTTC
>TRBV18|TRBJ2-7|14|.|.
CASSVATQAYEQYF
TGTGCCAGCTCCGTAGCGACCCAGGCCTACGAGCAGTACTTC
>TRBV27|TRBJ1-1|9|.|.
CASPLKAFF
TGTGCCAGTCCCTTGAAAGCTTTCTTT
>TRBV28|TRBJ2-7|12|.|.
CASGQLSYEQYF
TGTGCCAGCGGACAGTTATCCTACGAGCAGTACTTC
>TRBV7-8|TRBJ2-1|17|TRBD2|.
CASSPGRLAGTYNEQFF
TGTGCCAGCAGCCCGGGGCGGTTAGCGGGGACTTACAATGAGCAGTTCTTC
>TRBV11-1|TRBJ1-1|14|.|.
CASSLGRSYTEAFF
TGTGCCAGCAGCTTGGGACGGAGCTACACTGAAGCTTTCTTT
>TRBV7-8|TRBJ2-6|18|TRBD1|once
CASSSGTGELRGANVLTF
TGTGCCAGCAGCTCCGGGACAGGGGAACTAAGAGGGGCCAACGTCCTGACTTTC
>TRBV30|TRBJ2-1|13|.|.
CAWSVLLNNEQFF
TGTGCCTGGAGTGTTCTACTCAACAATGAGCAGTTCTTC
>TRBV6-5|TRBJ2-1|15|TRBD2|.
CASTPGLGEINEQFF
TGTGCCAGCACTCCCGGACTAGGGGAGATCAATGAGCAGTTCTTC
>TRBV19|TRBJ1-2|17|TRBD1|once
CASSPKTGAGANYGYTF
TGTGCCAGTAGTCCCAAGACAGGGGCCGGGGCCAACTATGGCTACACCTTC
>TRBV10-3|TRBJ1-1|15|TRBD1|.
CAISESGGAGTEAFF
TGTGCCATCAGTGAGTCAGGGGGCGCCGGCACTGAAGCTTTCTTT
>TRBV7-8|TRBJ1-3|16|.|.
CASSLDTGKDENTIYF
TGTGCCAGCAGCTTAGACACAGGGAAAGACGAAAACACCATATATTTT
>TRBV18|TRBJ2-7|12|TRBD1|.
CASVGQGSEQYF
TGTGCCAGCGTAGGACAGGGTTCCGAGCAGTACTTC
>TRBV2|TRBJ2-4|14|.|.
CASSSGVAKNIQYF
TGTGCCAGCAGCTCCGGGGTAGCCAAAAACATTCAGTACTTC
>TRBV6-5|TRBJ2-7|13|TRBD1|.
CATTKGQGHEQYF
TGTGCCACCACGAAAGGACAGGGCCACGAGCAGTACTTC
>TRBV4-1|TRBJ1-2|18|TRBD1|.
CASSQRGGPGGLDYGYTF
TGCGCCAGCAGCCAAAGAGGGGGTCCAGGGGGCTTGGACTATGGCTACACCTTC
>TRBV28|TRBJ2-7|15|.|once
CASSTPAPTSYEQYF
TGTGCCAGCAGCACCCCCGCACCTACCTCCTACGAGCAGTACTTC
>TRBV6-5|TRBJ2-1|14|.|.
CASSYSGPVDEQFF
TGTGCCAGCAGTTACTCAGGGCCAGTGGATGAGCAGTTCTTC
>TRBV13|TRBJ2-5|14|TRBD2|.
CASSLWGGVETQYF
TGTGCCAGCAGCCTCTGGGGAGGGGTAGAGACCCAGTACTTC
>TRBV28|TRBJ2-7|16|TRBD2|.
CASSPNFSGSSYEQYF
TGTGCCAGCAGTCCCAACTTTAGCGGGAGCTCCTACGAGCAGTACTTC
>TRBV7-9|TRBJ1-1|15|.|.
CASSFPSGENTEAFF
TGTGCCAGCAGCTTCCCGTCGGGGGAGAACACTGAAGCTTTCTTT
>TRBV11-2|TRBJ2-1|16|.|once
CASSLGRRRQHNEQFF
TGTGCCAGCAGCTTAGGGCGTAGGCGGCAACACAATGAGCAGTTCTTC
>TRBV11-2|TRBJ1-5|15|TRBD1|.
CASSLGSGGAWPQHF
TGTGCCAGCAGCTTAGGATCAGGGGGGGCCTGGCCCCAGCATTTT
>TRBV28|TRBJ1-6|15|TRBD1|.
CASSPGQTYNSPLHF
TGTGCCAGCAGTCCGGGACAGACATATAATTCACCCCTCCACTTT
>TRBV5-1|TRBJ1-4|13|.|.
CASSPGSGEKLFF
TGCGCCAGCAGCCCCGGGTCAGGGGAAAAACTGTTTTTT
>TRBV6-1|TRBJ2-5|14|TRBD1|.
CASSETGGGETQYF
TGTGCCAGCAGTGAGACAGGGGGCGGGGAGACCCAGTACTTC
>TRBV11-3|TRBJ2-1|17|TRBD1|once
CASSLGGQGRSYNEQFF
TGTGCCAGCAGCTTAGGGGGACAGGGGCGCTCCTACAATGAGCAGTTCTTC
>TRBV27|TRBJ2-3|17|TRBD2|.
CASILLILAGDTDTQYF
TGTGCCAGCATCCTACTGATATTAGCGGGAGACACAGATACGCAGTATTTT
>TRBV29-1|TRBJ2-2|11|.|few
CTALGTGELFF
TGCACCGCCCTGGGCACCGGGGAGCTGTTTTTT
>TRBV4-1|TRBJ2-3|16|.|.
CASSQDVVFSTDTQYF
TGCGCCAGCAGCCAAGACGTAGTATTTAGCACAGATACGCAGTATTTT
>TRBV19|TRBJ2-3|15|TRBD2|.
CASSPSGSTTDTQYF
TGTGCCAGTAGTCCTAGCGGGAGTACGACAGATACGCAGTATTTT
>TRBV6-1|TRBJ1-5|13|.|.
CASSTQWSQPQHF
TGTGCCAGCTCGACACAGTGGAGCCAGCCCCAGCATTTT
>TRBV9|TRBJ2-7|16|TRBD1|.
CASSVLPGQGGYEQYF
TGTGCCAGCAGCGTATTACCGGGACAGGGCGGCTACGAGCAGTACTTC
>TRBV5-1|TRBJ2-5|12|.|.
CASRGAWETQYF
TGCGCCAGCAGGGGAGCATGGGAGACCCAGTACTTC
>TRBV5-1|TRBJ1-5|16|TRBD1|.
CASSSGTGGNNQPQHF
TGCGCCAGCAGCTCGGGGACAGGGGGCAACAATCAGCCCCAGCATTTT
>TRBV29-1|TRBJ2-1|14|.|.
CSVAGAGSYNEQFF
TGCAGCGTTGCAGGGGCTGGGTCCTACAATGAGCAGTTCTTC
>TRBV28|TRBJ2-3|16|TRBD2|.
CASSSPASGKPDTQYF
TGTGCCAGCAGTTCCCCCGCTAGCGGGAAACCAGATACGCAGTATTTT
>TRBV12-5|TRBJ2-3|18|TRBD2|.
CASGLARKEAGGPDTQYF
TGTGCTAGTGGTTTGGCCCGTAAGGAAGCGGGAGGGCCGGATACGCAGTATTTT
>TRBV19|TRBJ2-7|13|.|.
CASSRSSGYEQYF
TGTGCCAGTAGCCGGTCGTCCGGCTACGAGCAGTACTTC
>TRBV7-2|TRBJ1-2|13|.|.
CASSTGTGYGYTF
TGTGCCAGCAGCACCGGGACCGGCTATGGCTACACCTTC
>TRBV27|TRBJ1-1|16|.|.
CASSSPFLTGNTEAFF
TGTGCCAGCAGCTCGCCTTTCTTGACAGGGAACACTGAAGCTTTCTTT
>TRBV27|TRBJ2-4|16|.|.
CASSLRPRFGKNIQYF
TGTGCCAGCAGTTTACGACCACGGTTTGGCAAAAACATTCAGTACTTC
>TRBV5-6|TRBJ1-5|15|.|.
CASSRLALGNQPQHF
TGTGCCAGCAGCCGACTAGCCTTGGGGAATCAGCCCCAGCATTTT
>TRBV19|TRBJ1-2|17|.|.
CASSIVGDLTFFHGYTF
TGTGCCAGTAGTATTGTCGGGGACCTAACTTTTTTCCATGGCTACACCTTC
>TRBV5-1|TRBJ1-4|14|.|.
CASSLGPPNEKLFF
TGCGCCAGCAGCTTGGGCCCTCCTAATGAAAAACTGTTTTTT
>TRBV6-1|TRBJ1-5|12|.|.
CASRRINQPQHF
TGTGCCAGCAGACGGATTAATCAGCCCCAGCATTTT
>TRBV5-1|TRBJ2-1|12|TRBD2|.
CASSLTSGLQFF
TGCGCCAGCAGCCTTACTAGCGGATTGCAGTTCTTC
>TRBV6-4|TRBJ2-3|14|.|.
CASSGGLPTDTQYF
TGTGCCAGCAGTGGGGGGCTACCCACAGATACGCAGTATTTT
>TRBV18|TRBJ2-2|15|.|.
CASSPGLPPTGELFF
TGTGCCAGCTCACCGGGGCTACCTCCCACCGGGGAGCTGTTTTTT
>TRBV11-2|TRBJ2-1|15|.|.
CASSNRDFSFNEQFF
TGTGCCAGCAGTAACCGGGACTTTAGTTTCAATGAGCAGTTCTTC